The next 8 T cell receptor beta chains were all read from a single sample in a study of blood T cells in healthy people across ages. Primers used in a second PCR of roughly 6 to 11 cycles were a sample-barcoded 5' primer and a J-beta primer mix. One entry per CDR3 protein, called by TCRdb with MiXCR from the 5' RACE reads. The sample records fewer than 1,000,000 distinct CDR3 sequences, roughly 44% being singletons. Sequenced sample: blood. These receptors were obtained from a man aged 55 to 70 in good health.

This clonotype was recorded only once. The chain's CDR3 is CASSVSPEQNIQYF. For the CDR3, the DNA is TGTGCCAGCAGCGTATCCCCGGAACAAAACATTCAGTACTTC. The V gene is TRBV7-9, the J gene TRBJ2-4; D unresolved. V lost 5 bases, J lost 5 bases, and 13 bases lay in between. The CDR3 is made up of 14 amino acids. Germline V gives CDR1 SEHNR, CDR2 FQNEAQ (reference sequence).

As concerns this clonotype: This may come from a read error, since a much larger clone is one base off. Here the CDR3 reads CASSFGGKGMVEQYF. The CDR3 DNA reads as TGTGCCAGCAGCTTCGGGGGCAAAGGGATGGTCGAGCAGTACTTC. The V gene is TRBV7-2, the J gene TRBJ2-5; D could derive from TRBD1 or TRBD2 (6 bases each). TRBJ2-7 matches the DNA end more closely, so the J call is doubtful. This CDR3 has 15 amino acids. CDR1 SGHTA and CDR2 FQGNSA come from the germline V gene.

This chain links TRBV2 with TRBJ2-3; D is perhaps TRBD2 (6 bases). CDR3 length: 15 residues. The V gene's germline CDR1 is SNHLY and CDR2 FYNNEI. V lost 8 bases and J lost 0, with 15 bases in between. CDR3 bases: TGTGCCAGCCAGGATTCGACTAGGAGCACAGATACGCAGTATTTT. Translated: CASQDSTRSTDTQYF. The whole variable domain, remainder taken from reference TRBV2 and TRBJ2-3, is EPEVTQTPSHQVTQMGQEVILRCVPISNHLYFYWYRQILGQKVEFLVSFYNNEISEKSEIFDDQFSVERPDGSNFTLKIRSTKLEDSAMYFCASQDSTRSTDTQYFGPGTRLTVL.

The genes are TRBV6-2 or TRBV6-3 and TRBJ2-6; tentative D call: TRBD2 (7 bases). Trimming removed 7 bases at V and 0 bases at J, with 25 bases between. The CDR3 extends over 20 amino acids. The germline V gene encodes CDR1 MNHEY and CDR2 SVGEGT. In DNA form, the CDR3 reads TGTGCCAGCACCCTAGGGGGGGGCAGGACTTTTTTCTCTGGGGCCAACGTCCTGACTTTC. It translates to CASTLGGGRTFFSGANVLTF.

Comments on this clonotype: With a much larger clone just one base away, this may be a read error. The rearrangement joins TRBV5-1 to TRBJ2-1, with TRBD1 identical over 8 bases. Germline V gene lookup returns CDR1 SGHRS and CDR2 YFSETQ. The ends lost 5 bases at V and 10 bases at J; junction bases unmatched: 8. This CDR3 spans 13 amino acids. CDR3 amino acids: CASRSGTGYEQFF. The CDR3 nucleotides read TGCGCCAGCAGATCCGGGACAGGCTACGAGCAGTTCTTC.

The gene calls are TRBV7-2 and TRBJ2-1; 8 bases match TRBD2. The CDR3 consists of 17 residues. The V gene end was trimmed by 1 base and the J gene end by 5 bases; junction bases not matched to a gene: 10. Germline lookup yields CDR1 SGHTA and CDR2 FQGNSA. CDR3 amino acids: CASSLVFFRRGDNEQFF. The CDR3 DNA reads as TGTGCCAGCAGCTTAGTCTTCTTCAGGCGGGGGGACAATGAGCAGTTCTTC.

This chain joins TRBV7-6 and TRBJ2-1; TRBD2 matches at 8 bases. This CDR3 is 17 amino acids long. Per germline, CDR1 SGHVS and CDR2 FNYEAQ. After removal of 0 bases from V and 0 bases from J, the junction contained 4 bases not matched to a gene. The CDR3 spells CASSLASGGNSYNEQFF. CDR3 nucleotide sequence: TGTGCCAGCAGCTTAGCATCGGGGGGGAACTCCTACAATGAGCAGTTCTTC.

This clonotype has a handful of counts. CDR3: CASSPQTGSSYEQYF. CDR3 coding DNA: TGTGCCAGCAGTCCTCAGACAGGGAGCTCCTACGAGCAGTACTTC. This chain connects TRBV6-2 or TRBV6-3 to TRBJ2-7; 7 nucleotides line up with TRBD1. This CDR3 is built from 15 residues. Trimming removed 5 bases from V and 0 bases from J; junction bases left unmatched: 7. Per germline, CDR1 MNHEY and CDR2 SVGEGT.